What follows describes a single T cell receptor beta chain. This record comes from a study of blood T cell repertoires in COVID-19. Turning to the study itself: The United States, Italy and Spain were the sources of the acute and convalescent COVID-19 samples. T cells, B-cell-depleted T cells, or PBMCs provided the cDNA or gDNA that served as material.

Sequencing was performed with immunoSEQ multiplex PCR; in TCRdb, only in-frame clones are kept and a portion is missing. This repertoire shows a few hundred thousand clones, about nine tenths found once; its top ten account for roughly 2%. Germline V gene data show CDR1 as SGHRS and CDR2 as YFSETQ. There are 15 residues in the CDR3. The junction had 12 bases not matched to a gene; V was cut back by 4 bases and J by 8 bases. The V and J genes are TRBV5-1 and TRBJ2-1, with TRBD2 matching 7 bases. Sequenced: peripheral blood. This sequence originates from a young man with active or convalescent COVID-19. CDR3 amino acids: CASSTTSARPYEQFF. CDR3 DNA sequence: TGCGCCAGCAGCACTACTAGCGCAAGGCCATATGAGCAGTTCTTC. Together with reference TRBV5-1 and TRBJ2-1, the CDR3 gives the full variable domain: KAGVTQTPRYLIKTRGQQVTLSCSPISGHRSVSWYQQTPGQGLQFLFEYFSETQRNKGNFPGRFSGRQFSNSRSEMNVSTLELGDSALYLCASSTTSARPYEQFFGPGTRLTVL.